This T cell receptor (beta chain) comes out of a study of T cell responses to AZD1222 COVID-19 vaccine. Across the whole study: Second-dose intervals of approximately 4 or approximately 12 weeks were pooled. Points from the study as a whole: CD4 TCRs covered the whole spike, strongest at regions 160-218 and 743-854. Among those given AZD1222, only five or six were seropositive at baseline.

This clone occurred once. Its antigen is undetermined. Measured with immunoSEQ multiplex PCR; TCRdb has only the in-frame clones, and not every one. Of about 190,000 clones detected, roughly 91% appear once; the ten largest clones hold approximately 0.97%. The sample in question was peripheral blood, obtained on day 0 of AZD1222 vaccination. The origin of this receptor is an adult in good health.

The CDR3 here is CASSRDTGDTQYF. Written as DNA, the CDR3 is TGTGCCAGCAGCCGGGACACCGGAGATACGCAGTATTTT. V and J are TRBV5-4 and TRBJ2-3, with a possible D match to TRBD1 (6 bases). Germline CDR1 SGHNT, CDR2 YYREEE (reference sequence). The CDR3 has 13 residues. V lost 4 bases and J 5 bases, leaving 11 bases between the germline ends.